Shown below are 32 T cell receptor beta chains from a single sample sequenced in a study. Via MiXCR, TCRdb re-called the 5' RACE reads, giving one row per CDR3 protein. This sample has over 25,000 distinct CDR3 sequences; roughly 27% occur once, and the top ten carry over 2%. Tregs were sorted as CD4+CD25+CD127-/low cells. The material sequenced was tumor-infiltrating Tregs sorted from the breast tumor. Receptor source: a female donor with breast cancer.

This clonotype was recorded many times. This chain uses TRBV6-1 with TRBJ2-7; 11 bases agree with TRBD1. CDR3 length: 15 amino acids. Trimming took 6 bases from V and 2 from J; bases not matched to a gene: 6. From germline, CDR1 is MNHNS and CDR2 SASEGT. CDR3 loop: CASSFGTGGTYEQYF. The CDR3 DNA reads as TGTGCCAGCAGCTTTGGGACAGGGGGGACCTACGAGCAGTACTTC.

This clonotype was observed a handful of times. V is TRBV12-5 and J is TRBJ2-5; TRBD1 matches at 9 bases. CDR3 length equals 16 residues. The germline gives CDR1 LGHNT, CDR2 FRNRAP. Germline trimming cut 3 bases from V and 5 bases from J; bases unmatched to any gene: 10. The CDR3 nucleotides are TGTGCTAGTGGTTTTTCCACAGGGGGCCTCTTGGAGACCCAGTACTTC. Protein product: CASGFSTGGLLETQYF.

The rearrangement joins TRBV5-1 to TRBJ2-7; tentatively, D is TRBD1 (6 bases). CDR3 length equals 15 residues. Trimming removed 0 bases at V and 3 bases at J, with 13 bases between. Germline CDR1 is SGHRS and CDR2 is YFSETQ. The chain's CDR3 is CASSLAPGVNYEQYF. The CDR3 DNA sequence: TGCGCCAGCAGCTTGGCCCCAGGGGTTAACTACGAGCAGTACTTC.

Note on this clonotype: This could be a read error, since a much larger clone is one nucleotide away. V usage is TRBV25-1 and J usage is TRBJ1-2, with a tentative D call TRBD1 (5 bases). This CDR3 has 16 amino acids. Trimming left V 2 bases short and J 6 bases short, with 19 bases between. Germline V gene sequence: CDR1 MGHDK, CDR2 SYGVNS. The CDR3 is CASSEGTALGLDGYTF. CDR3 bases: TGTGCCAGCAGTGAAGGGACGGCCCTGGGCCTTGATGGCTACACCTTC.

This clonotype qualifies as medium-sized (0.01 to 0.1%). This sequence joins TRBV9 and TRBJ2-7, with 9 bases that match TRBD1. The CDR3 contains 14 residues. Losses at the gene ends were 4 bases for V and 4 bases for J; bases not matched to a gene: 6. CDR1 is SGDLS and CDR2 is YYNGEE in the germline V gene. The CDR3 reads CASSPPGQGYEQYF. CDR3 nucleotide sequence: TGTGCCAGCAGCCCTCCGGGACAGGGATACGAGCAGTACTTC. The full variable domain, completed using reference TRBV9 and TRBJ2-7, is DSGVTQTPKHLITATGQRVTLRCSPRSGDLSVYWYQQSLDQGLQFLIQYYNGEERAKGNILERFSAQQFPDLHSELNLSSLELGDSALYFCASSPPGQGYEQYFGPGTRLTVT.

This clonotype was counted at least ten times. This chain uses TRBV11-1 with TRBJ2-1; D is possibly TRBD1 or TRBD2 (6 bases each). CDR3 length equals 15 residues. Per the germline V gene, CDR1 is SGHAT and CDR2 is FQDESV (reference sequence). V was shortened by 4 bases and J by 9 bases, with 19 bases between the two germline ends. In DNA form, the CDR3 reads TGTGCCAGCAGCTATACGGGGGCCTTGCATGCTGAGCAGTTCTTC. It translates to CASSYTGALHAEQFF. Looking up the rest from reference TRBV11-1 and TRBJ2-1 gives the full variable domain: EAEVAQSPRYKITEKSQAVAFWCDPISGHATLYWYRQILGQGPELLVQFQDESVVDDSQLPKDRFSAERLKGVDSTLKIQPAELGDSAMYLCASSYTGALHAEQFFGPGTRLTVL.

Comments on this clonotype: A much bigger clone sits one base away, suggesting this may be a read error. V usage is TRBV29-1 and J usage is TRBJ2-3, with TRBD2 as a possible D gene (7 bases). Per the germline V gene, CDR1 is SQVTM and CDR2 is ANQGSEA. CDR3 size: 14 residues. The CDR3 DNA reads TGCACCATAGGGGCGGGAGAATGGACAGATACGCTGTATTTT. Its translation: CTIGAGEWTDTLYF.

This clonotype is deemed medium-sized. V and J are TRBV6-5 and TRBJ1-3; D ambiguous. The germline V gene has CDR1 MNHEY and CDR2 SVGAGI. The V end lost 4 bases, the J end lost 0 bases, and 10 bases lay between the germline ends. There are 15 residues in the CDR3. CDR3 amino acids: CASSSSLFSGNTIYF. The CDR3 nucleotides are TGTGCCAGCAGTTCCTCGTTGTTCTCTGGAAACACCATATATTTT.

A note on this clonotype: A read error may explain this, as a much larger clone is one base away. V gene TRBV30 combines with J gene TRBJ1-1, with D unclear. The length of the CDR3 is 13 residues. The V gene lost 3 bases and the J gene lost 3 bases, with 11 bases spanning the gap. Germline V lookup: CDR1 GTSNPN, CDR2 SVGIG (reference sequence). The CDR3 protein is CAWRVQEYTEAFF. The CDR3, as DNA: TGTGCCTGGAGAGTACAAGAGTACACTGAAGCTTTCTTT.

This clonotype was found a few times. The rearrangement joins TRBV29-1 to TRBJ1-1; D gene uncertain. The CDR3 is made up of 12 amino acids. V dropped 8 bases and J dropped 1 base, with 11 bases sitting between them. The germline CDR1 and CDR2 sequences are SQVTM and ANQGSEA. The CDR3: CSSSSGNTEAFF. In nucleotides, the CDR3 is TGCAGCTCAAGTTCGGGGAACACTGAAGCTTTCTTT.

The genes are TRBV6-1 and TRBJ2-1; 10 nucleotides agree with TRBD2. The CDR3 is 15 residues long. V lost 1 base and J lost 4; bases outside the gene matches: 1. Germline CDR1 MNHNS, CDR2 SASEGT. This chain's CDR3 is CASSEGTSGYNEQFF. CDR3 in DNA: TGTGCCAGCAGTGAAGGGACTAGCGGTTACAATGAGCAGTTCTTC.

A note on this clonotype: The CDR3 does not end in the conserved phenylalanine or tryptophan, so this is likely a read error. Because the CDR3's place on the DNA is in doubt, the DNA is left out and the CDR3 is given as listed by TCRdb. The rearrangement uses TRBV20-1 and TRBJ1-1. Inclusive of both ends, the CDR3 amounts to 11 amino acids. Per the germline V gene, CDR1 is DFQATT and CDR2 is SNEGSKA (reference sequence). The CDR3 sequence is CSARLNTEAFL.

This clonotype was observed many times. This chain uses TRBV20-1 with TRBJ2-4; D is perhaps TRBD1 or TRBD2 (5 bases each). Germline V gene sequence: CDR1 DFQATT, CDR2 SNEGSKA (reference sequence). V was pared by 1 base and J by 0 bases, with 13 bases between. The CDR3 length is 16 residues. The CDR3 DNA reads TGCAGTGCTAGAGCCGGGACCCAACTAGCCAAAAACATTCAGTACTTC. Translation: CSARAGTQLAKNIQYF.

This clonotype was seen a single time. The chain joins TRBV20-1 to TRBJ1-5; 7 bases fit TRBD1. The ends lost 6 bases at V and 2 bases at J; junction bases unmatched: 4. There are 13 residues in the CDR3. Germline CDR1 and CDR2: DFQATT and SNEGSKA (reference sequence). The CDR3: CSAGDSGNQPQHF. The CDR3 DNA reads TGCAGTGCGGGGGACAGTGGCAATCAGCCCCAGCATTTT.

In its sample, this clonotype was seen a few times. The chain uses TRBV2 and TRBJ1-5; D unresolved. Trimming stripped 4 bases from V and 7 bases from J, with 8 bases between. CDR1 is SNHLY and CDR2 is FYNNEI in the germline V gene. This CDR3 has 12 amino acids. The CDR3 loop reads CASSALGQPQHF. In nucleotides, the CDR3 is TGTGCCAGCAGTGCCCTAGGGCAGCCCCAGCATTTT.

This clonotype was picked up a small number of times. The chain employs TRBV29-1 and TRBJ2-3, with 8 bases fitting TRBD1. Germline CDR1 is SQVTM and CDR2 is ANQGSEA. CDR3 length: 14 amino acids. V dropped 6 bases and J dropped 4; count of bases not matched to a gene: 9. The CDR3 is CSVDQGAVADTQYF. CDR3 DNA: TGCAGCGTGGACCAGGGGGCGGTCGCAGATACGCAGTATTTT.

This clonotype was counted at least ten times. This rearrangement joins TRBV7-2 to TRBJ2-7; a weak D match, TRBD2 (5 bases). Trimming left V 8 bases short and J 0 bases short, with 14 bases between. This CDR3 is built from 14 residues. Germline CDR1 SGHTA, CDR2 FQGNSA. CDR3 sequence: CASGPYSASYEQYF. In DNA, the CDR3 is TGTGCCAGCGGACCTTATAGCGCCTCCTACGAGCAGTACTTC.

This clonotype is categorized as medium-sized. The chain is built from TRBV20-1 and TRBJ2-1; 10 nucleotides align to TRBD2. V was clipped by 1 base and J by 8 bases; unmatched bases: 8. The CDR3 extends over 15 amino acids. Germline-derived CDR1 and CDR2 are DFQATT and SNEGSKA (reference sequence). CDR3 region: CSARGSGRDMYEQFF. Written as DNA, the CDR3 is TGCAGTGCTAGAGGAAGCGGGAGGGATATGTATGAGCAGTTCTTC.

This clonotype was found many times. V is TRBV7-2 and J is TRBJ2-3, with 8 bases matching TRBD2. This CDR3 has 13 amino acids. Germline V gene data show CDR1 as SGHTA and CDR2 as FQGNSA. With 9 bases clipped from V and 4 bases from J, the junction kept 6 bases outside the gene matches. The CDR3 reads CASASGSSDTQYF. CDR3 nucleotide sequence: TGTGCCAGTGCCAGCGGGAGCTCAGATACGCAGTATTTT.

The chain uses TRBV5-1 and TRBJ1-1; 8 bases are a match to TRBD1. The CDR3 extends over 16 amino acids. V lost 2 bases, J lost 1 base, and 7 bases stayed unmatched. The V gene's germline CDR1 is SGHRS and CDR2 YFSETQ. CDR3 sequence (DNA): TGCGCCAGCAGCTTAGGACAGGGCTCCCCGAACACTGAAGCTTTCTTT. Protein: CASSLGQGSPNTEAFF.

On this clonotype: A much larger clone sits a single nucleotide away, making a read error possible. The chain couples TRBV12-3 or TRBV12-4 to TRBJ1-2; 9 positions agree with TRBD1. The trim removed 5 bases at V and 7 bases at J, leaving 11 bases unmatched. The CDR3 is 15 amino acids. The CDR3 DNA reads TGTGCCAGCAGTGCCGGGACAGGGACCATCCCTGGCTACACCTTC. Its translation is CASSAGTGTIPGYTF.

The V call is TRBV24-1, the J call TRBJ2-1; 9 bases align to TRBD1. The CDR3 extends over 15 amino acids. Germline assignment: CDR1 KGHDR and CDR2 SFDVKD. The junction had 7 bases not matched to a gene; V was cut back by 4 bases and J by 7 bases. In DNA, the CDR3 is TGTGCCACCAGTGAGGCCGGGACAGGGAGGAATGAGCAGTTCTTC. Translation: CATSEAGTGRNEQFF.

This clonotype was detected only a few times. V is TRBV4-1 and J is TRBJ1-1, with D uncertain. V dropped 6 bases and J dropped 0 bases, with 14 bases sitting between them. In germline, CDR1 is MGHRA, CDR2 YSYEKL. The CDR3 is 15 residues long. CDR3: CASRRMGGLNTEAFF. DNA of the CDR3: TGCGCCAGCAGGCGGATGGGAGGTTTGAACACTGAAGCTTTCTTT.

The chain recombines TRBV9 with TRBJ2-1; D not resolved. The germline gives CDR1 SGDLS, CDR2 YYNGEE. Trimming took off 4 bases at V and 2 bases at J, with 10 bases between the two ends. The CDR3 is 14 residues long. CDR3 nucleotides: TGTGCCAGCAGCCCCTCTGATGCCTACAATGAGCAGTTCTTC. Translated: CASSPSDAYNEQFF. The variable domain in full, completed from reference TRBV9 and TRBJ2-1, reads DSGVTQTPKHLITATGQRVTLRCSPRSGDLSVYWYQQSLDQGLQFLIQYYNGEERAKGNILERFSAQQFPDLHSELNLSSLELGDSALYFCASSPSDAYNEQFFGPGTRLTVL.

The table lists this clonotype with a few counts. The rearrangement links TRBV5-4 to TRBJ2-1; D uncertain. The V gene's germline CDR1 is SGHNT and CDR2 YYREEE (reference sequence). The CDR3 covers 12 residues. The V gene lost 0 bases and the J gene lost 5 bases, with 3 bases spanning the gap. CDR3 sequence (DNA): TGTGCCAGCAGCTTGGATCACAATGAGCAGTTCTTC. It translates to CASSLDHNEQFF.

The V call is TRBV3-1, the J call TRBJ2-1; tentative D call: TRBD2 (5 bases). There are 16 residues in the CDR3. V was cut by 2 bases and J by 0 bases, with 11 bases left in between. The germline CDR1 and CDR2 sequences are LGHDT and YNNKEL (reference sequence). In DNA form, the CDR3 reads TGTGCCAGCAGCCAAAGGAGGCGGAGCTCCTACAATGAGCAGTTCTTC. Its translation is CASSQRRRSSYNEQFF.

This clonotype was counted many times. V and J are TRBV20-1 and TRBJ1-5, with D hard to call. CDR1 DFQATT and CDR2 SNEGSKA come from the germline V gene (reference sequence). This CDR3 has 10 residues. Between the trimmed V and J ends, which lost 3 bases and 5 bases, there was a span of 2 bases. The CDR3 protein is CSASYQPQHF. CDR3 in DNA: TGCAGTGCTAGTTATCAGCCCCAGCATTTT.

The sample holds many counts of this clonotype. This chain uses TRBV10-1 with TRBJ2-1; 9 bases fit TRBD1. CDR3 length equals 15 residues. Germline CDR1 reads WNHNN; CDR2 reads SYGVQD (reference sequence). V lost 5 bases, J lost 5 bases, and 7 bases stayed unmatched. CDR3 residues: CASSNTGGKHNEQFF. The CDR3, as DNA: TGCGCCAGCAGTAATACAGGGGGCAAACACAATGAGCAGTTCTTC.

This clonotype was counted at least ten times. The chain has TRBV9 and TRBJ2-7, with 9 nucleotides matching TRBD1. CDR3 length equals 16 residues. V dropped 0 bases and J dropped 6; count of bases not matched to a gene: 10. Germline CDR1 and CDR2: SGDLS and YYNGEE. The CDR3 loop reads CASSVDSGTGISEQYF. The CDR3 coding sequence is TGTGCCAGCAGCGTAGATAGTGGGACAGGGATCTCCGAGCAGTACTTC. The full variable domain, its missing parts supplied by reference TRBV9 and TRBJ2-7, is DSGVTQTPKHLITATGQRVTLRCSPRSGDLSVYWYQQSLDQGLQFLIQYYNGEERAKGNILERFSAQQFPDLHSELNLSSLELGDSALYFCASSVDSGTGISEQYFGPGTRLTVT.

In the case of this clonotype: The final CDR3 position lacks the conserved phenylalanine or tryptophan, pointing to a likely read error. The chain couples TRBV18 to TRBJ2-7, with D possibly being TRBD1 (6 bases). V was shortened by 5 bases and J by 6 bases, with 11 bases between the two germline ends. CDR3 length equals 12 residues. Germline values: CDR1 KGHSH, CDR2 LQKENI. The CDR3 region is CASSRGSLEQYS. The CDR3 region has the DNA TGTGCCAGCTCAAGGGGGTCGCTCGAGCAGTACTCC.

The rearrangement links TRBV14 to TRBJ2-5; D not certain. Germline values: CDR1 SGHDN, CDR2 FVKESK. This CDR3 is 15 amino acids long. Trimming took off 2 bases at V and 5 bases at J, with 15 bases between the two ends. The CDR3 bases are TGTGCCAGCAGCCAAAATAAATTGCCGACGGAGACCCAGTACTTC. Translated: CASSQNKLPTETQYF.

This clonotype came up a few times. A much bigger clone sits one base away, suggesting this may be a read error. This chain uses TRBV12-3 or TRBV12-4 with TRBJ2-7; 7 bases agree with TRBD2. The junction had 7 bases not matched to a gene; V was cut back by 5 bases and J by 3 bases. The CDR3 runs to 14 residues. The CDR3 protein is CASSVSGHYYEQYF. The CDR3 DNA reads TGTGCCAGCAGTGTTAGCGGGCATTACTACGAGCAGTACTTC.